This TCR beta chain was captured in a study of blood T cell repertoires in COVID-19. Generated by immunoSEQ multiplex PCR, the TCRdb table keeps only in-frame clones and is missing some. The repertoire consists of some 180,000 clones, with 87% occurring once and the leading ten covering around a fifth. Germline V gene sequence: CDR1 GTSNPN, CDR2 SVGIG (reference sequence). The V and J ends lost 4 bases and 0 bases, in that order; junction bases with no gene match: 4. The CDR3 has 15 residues. The rearrangement uses TRBV30 and TRBJ2-1; 9 bases map to TRBD2. Specimen: peripheral blood. This TCR was sampled from a man aged 60 to 69 with active or convalescent COVID-19. CDR3 coding DNA: TGTGCCTGGACCGCGGGGGGGTCCTCCTACAATGAGCAGTTCTTC. This translates into CAWTAGGSSYNEQFF.